One TCR beta chain is described in this entry. Its specificity is not known. The data are from a study of monozygotic twins with inflammatory bowel disease. Findings of the study overall: Lower TCRbeta diversity (inverse Simpson) was seen in IBD patients than in healthy co-twins.

For each CDR3 protein, TCRdb gives one entry from its re-call of the 5' RACE reads, without DNA. This table lists about 300,000 distinct CDR3 sequences. This CDR3 region has 16 residues. CDR1 and CDR2 (germline): MNHEY, SVGEGT. Material for sequencing was blood. The sequence came from a human donor with ulcerative colitis or Crohn's disease, or a healthy co-twin of an affected twin (not recorded which). This chain joins TRBV6-2 or TRBV6-3 and TRBJ1-2; the TCRdb call, TRBD1, lacks DNA for checking. The CDR3 here is CASSYRGQGANYGYTF.